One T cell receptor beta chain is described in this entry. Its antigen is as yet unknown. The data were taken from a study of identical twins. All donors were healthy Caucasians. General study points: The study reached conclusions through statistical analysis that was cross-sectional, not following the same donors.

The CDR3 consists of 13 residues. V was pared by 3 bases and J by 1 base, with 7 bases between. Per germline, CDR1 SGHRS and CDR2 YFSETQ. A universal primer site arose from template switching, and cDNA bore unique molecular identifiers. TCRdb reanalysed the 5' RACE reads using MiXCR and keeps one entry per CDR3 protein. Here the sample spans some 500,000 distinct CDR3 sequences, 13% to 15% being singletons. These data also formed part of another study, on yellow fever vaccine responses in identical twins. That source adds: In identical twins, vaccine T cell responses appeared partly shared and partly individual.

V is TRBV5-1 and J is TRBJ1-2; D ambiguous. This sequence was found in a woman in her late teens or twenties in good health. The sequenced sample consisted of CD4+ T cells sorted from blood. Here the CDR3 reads CASSSEGNYGYTF. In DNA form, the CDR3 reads TGCGCCAGCAGCTCGGAGGGTAACTATGGCTACACCTTC.